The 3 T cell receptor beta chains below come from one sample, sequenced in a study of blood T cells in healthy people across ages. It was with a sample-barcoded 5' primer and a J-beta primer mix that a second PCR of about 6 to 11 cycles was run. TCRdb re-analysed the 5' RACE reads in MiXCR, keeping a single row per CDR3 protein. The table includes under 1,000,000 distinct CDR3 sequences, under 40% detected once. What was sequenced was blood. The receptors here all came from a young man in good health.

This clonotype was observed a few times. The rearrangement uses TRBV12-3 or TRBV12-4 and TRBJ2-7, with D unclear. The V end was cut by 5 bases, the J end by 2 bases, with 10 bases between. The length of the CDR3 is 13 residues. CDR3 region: CASSVSTAYEQYF. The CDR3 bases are TGTGCCAGCAGTGTGAGCACAGCCTACGAGCAGTACTTC.

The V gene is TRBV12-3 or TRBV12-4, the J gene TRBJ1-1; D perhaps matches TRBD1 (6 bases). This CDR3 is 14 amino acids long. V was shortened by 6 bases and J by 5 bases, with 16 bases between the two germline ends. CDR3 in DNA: TGTGCCAGCAGGGGACACGGCGGAGAGACTGAAGCTTTCTTT. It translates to CASRGHGGETEAFF.

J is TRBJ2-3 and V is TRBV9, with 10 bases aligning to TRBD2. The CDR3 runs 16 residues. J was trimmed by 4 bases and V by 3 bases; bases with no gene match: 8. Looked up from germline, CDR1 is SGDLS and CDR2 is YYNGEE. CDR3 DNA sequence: TGTGCCAGCAGCGCTTCAGCGGGGGGGCCTTCAGATACGCAGTATTTT. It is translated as CASSASAGGPSDTQYF.